These 28 T cell receptor beta chains originate from one sample sequenced in a study of CXCR3-negative and CXCR3-positive naive CD8 T cells. Libraries of TRB cDNA were made by 5' RACE and carried UMIs. TCRdb reworked the 5' RACE reads into one entry per CDR3 protein, no DNA. This listing includes about 56,000 distinct CDR3 sequences. The specimen sequenced was memory CD8+ T cells from blood. Every receptor here comes from a human donor in good health. Some clones in this sample may be carry-over from other donors' samples.

The chain combines TRBV18 with TRBJ2-7; no DNA is available, so the TRBD1 call from TCRdb remains unchecked. The CDR3 is 15 amino acids. Germline V gene lookup returns CDR1 KGHSH and CDR2 LQKENI. The CDR3 sequence is CASSPPGASSYEQYF.

This rearrangement joins TRBV20-1 to TRBJ2-2; TCRdb calls TRBD1, which cannot be checked without DNA. Per the germline V gene, CDR1 is DFQATT and CDR2 is SNEGSKA (reference sequence). The CDR3 has 20 residues. CDR3 residues: CSARDFRGGLGSTNTGELFF.

The genes are TRBV19 and TRBJ2-1. CDR3 size: 15 residues. CDR1 and CDR2 from the germline V gene are LNHDA and SQIVND (reference sequence). CDR3 residues: CASSLALTDYNEQFF.

V usage is TRBV10-2 and J usage is TRBJ2-5; TCRdb gives TRBD1 as the D gene, but with no DNA this cannot be confirmed. The length of the CDR3 is 15 residues. Germline V gene lookup returns CDR1 WSHSY and CDR2 SAAADI. The CDR3 here is CASSVLGGTGETQYF.

The rearrangement joins TRBV5-4 to TRBJ2-1; TCRdb picks TRBD2, but there is no DNA to check that call. Germline CDR1 is SGHNT and CDR2 is YYREEE (reference sequence). CDR3 length equals 14 residues. The CDR3 here is CASGGLAGYNEQFF.

The V gene is TRBV29-1, the J gene TRBJ2-7; the D call from TCRdb, TRBD1, cannot be confirmed without DNA. The CDR3 extends over 15 amino acids. CDR1 and CDR2 from the germline V gene are SQVTM and ANQGSEA. The CDR3 here is CSAQAGDRSSYEQYF.

The chain has TRBV7-9 and TRBJ2-7; with no DNA, the TCRdb D assignment of TRBD1 cannot be verified. Per germline, CDR1 SEHNR and CDR2 FQNEAQ (reference sequence). The CDR3 is 16 amino acids. Here the CDR3 reads CASSTTQGRGLYEQYF.

The chain carries TRBV21-1 and TRBJ2-7. TRBV21-1 is a listed pseudogene. The CDR3 totals 13 residues. This CDR3 is CASSKYPDYEQYF.

This chain links TRBV7-6 with TRBJ2-1. Germline loops: CDR1 SGHVS, CDR2 FNYEAQ. The CDR3 contains 12 residues. CDR3 sequence reads: CASSLIMDEQFF.

V is TRBV29-1 and J is TRBJ2-2; the TCRdb D gene call, TRBD1, has no DNA to confirm it. CDR1 is SQVTM and CDR2 is ANQGSEA in the germline V gene. The CDR3 spans 12 residues. CDR3 in amino acids: CSVRTNTGELFF.

This CDR3 is CASSPNQDTQYF. The rearrangement joins TRBV7-6 to TRBJ2-3. The CDR3 runs to 12 residues. In germline, CDR1 is SGHVS, CDR2 FNYEAQ.

The rearrangement links TRBV15 to TRBJ2-7. Germline assignment: CDR1 LNHNV and CDR2 YYDKDF (reference sequence). The CDR3 sequence is 12 residues long. This CDR3 is CATSRDKAEQYF.

The CDR3 loop is CASSLGGTNTEAFF. V usage is TRBV5-1 and J usage is TRBJ1-1. The CDR3 loop spans 14 amino acids. The V gene's germline CDR1 is SGHRS and CDR2 YFSETQ.

V gene TRBV5-6 combines with J gene TRBJ2-2. Per the germline V gene, CDR1 is SGHDT and CDR2 is YYEEEE. The CDR3 has 13 residues. The CDR3 is CASSFQNTGELFF.

The V gene is TRBV29-1, the J gene TRBJ2-2; the TCRdb call, TRBD2, lacks DNA for checking. There are 15 residues in the CDR3. CDR1 is SQVTM and CDR2 is ANQGSEA in the germline V gene. The chain's CDR3 is CSVEASSYNTGELFF.

The chain joins TRBV2 to TRBJ2-7; the TCRdb D gene call, TRBD2, has no DNA to confirm it. The CDR3 is 16 residues long. Germline assignment: CDR1 SNHLY and CDR2 FYNNEI. CDR3: CASSGTSGSKTYEQYF.

The CDR3 sequence is CASRRTSSGGENTGELFF. This sequence joins TRBV6-1 and TRBJ2-2; TCRdb's assignment of TRBD2 cannot be checked, as there is no DNA. There are 18 residues in the CDR3. Germline loops: CDR1 MNHNS, CDR2 SASEGT.

V usage is TRBV4-3 and J usage is TRBJ2-1. This CDR3 is built from 15 residues. CDR1 is LGHNA, CDR2 YSLEER, per germline. The CDR3 loop reads CASSQSSSSYNEQFF.

V usage is TRBV28 and J usage is TRBJ2-1; TCRdb selects TRBD1, and the lack of DNA leaves this call unchecked. CDR3 size: 14 residues. Germline V gene sequence: CDR1 MDHEN, CDR2 SYDVKM. CDR3 sequence: CASSLVQGTNEQFF.

CDR3: CASSERPIYSNQPQHF. The rearrangement joins TRBV7-2 to TRBJ1-5. The length of the CDR3 is 16 residues. Per the germline V gene, CDR1 is SGHTA and CDR2 is FQGNSA.

The chain recombines TRBV19 with TRBJ2-7; no DNA is available, so the TRBD2 call from TCRdb remains unchecked. The CDR3 spans 14 residues. In germline, CDR1 is LNHDA, CDR2 SQIVND (reference sequence). The CDR3 sequence: CASSPSGGGHEQYF.

The chain combines TRBV20-1 with TRBJ2-7; TCRdb returns TRBD1, unconfirmable since there is no DNA. Germline V gene sequence: CDR1 DFQATT, CDR2 SNEGSKA (reference sequence). This CDR3 has 16 amino acids. CDR3 amino acids: CSATPADRGEANEQYF.

The chain carries TRBV2 and TRBJ2-7; TCRdb's D call of TRBD2 is untestable without DNA. Germline V lookup: CDR1 SNHLY, CDR2 FYNNEI. The CDR3 totals 14 residues. The CDR3 protein is CASSEASGGYEQYF.

V is TRBV6-2 or TRBV6-3 and J is TRBJ2-2; the D gene TCRdb calls, TRBD1, cannot be checked with no DNA. There are 13 residues in the CDR3. Germline CDR1 and CDR2: MNHEY and SVGEGT. The CDR3 is CAGRTGWTGELFF.

This sequence joins TRBV7-2 and TRBJ2-2. The length of the CDR3 is 15 residues. The germline gives CDR1 SGHTA, CDR2 FQGNSA. CDR3 sequence reads: CASSAPSRTPGELFF.

The chain has TRBV7-9 and TRBJ1-3. Germline V lookup: CDR1 SEHNR, CDR2 FQNEAQ (reference sequence). The CDR3 consists of 14 residues. The chain's CDR3 is CASSFGSPGNTIYF.

This sequence joins TRBV20-1 and TRBJ2-7. Germline-derived CDR1 and CDR2 are DFQATT and SNEGSKA (reference sequence). The CDR3 consists of 13 residues. CDR3 sequence reads: CSARGLGSYEQYF.

This CDR3 reads CASSRANTNTEAFF. This chain links TRBV7-9 with TRBJ1-1; absent DNA, TCRdb's TRBD1 call cannot be checked. The CDR3 spans 14 residues. Germline assignment: CDR1 SEHNR and CDR2 FQNEAQ (reference sequence).